This TCR beta chain emerged from a study of a mutant IDH1 vaccine in newly diagnosed glioma. Study overall: Vaccines began 4-6 weeks after radiotherapy alone, or with temozolomide cycles. Patients were pretreated with radiotherapy, temozolomide, or both, mostly both.

Time point denoted: week 11, during vaccination. Doses comprised 300 ug of mutant IDH1 20-mer peptide each, plus topical imiquimod. Points from the study as a whole: Vaccine-induced immune responses were detected in 93.3% of patients.

Sequencing was performed with immunoSEQ multiplex PCR; in TCRdb, only in-frame clones are kept and a portion is missing. Of about 62,000 clones listed, about 88% are singletons. As regards this clone: Its antigen is unidentified. Compared with germline, one end of the junction differs, possibly owing to a read error.

The CDR3 covers 13 residues. The germline V gene has CDR1 SSHAT and CDR2 FNYEAQ (reference sequence). The sequenced sample was PBMCs, obtained from a glioma patient whose treatment included an IDH1 peptide vaccine. The TCR originated in a man in his forties with glioma. The chain employs TRBV7-7 and TRBJ2-2; the D gene is possibly TRBD1 (6 bases). CDR3 region: CASSYRDGGELFF. Written as DNA, the CDR3 is TGTGCTAGCAGCTACAGGGATGGCGGGGAGCTGTTTTTT.